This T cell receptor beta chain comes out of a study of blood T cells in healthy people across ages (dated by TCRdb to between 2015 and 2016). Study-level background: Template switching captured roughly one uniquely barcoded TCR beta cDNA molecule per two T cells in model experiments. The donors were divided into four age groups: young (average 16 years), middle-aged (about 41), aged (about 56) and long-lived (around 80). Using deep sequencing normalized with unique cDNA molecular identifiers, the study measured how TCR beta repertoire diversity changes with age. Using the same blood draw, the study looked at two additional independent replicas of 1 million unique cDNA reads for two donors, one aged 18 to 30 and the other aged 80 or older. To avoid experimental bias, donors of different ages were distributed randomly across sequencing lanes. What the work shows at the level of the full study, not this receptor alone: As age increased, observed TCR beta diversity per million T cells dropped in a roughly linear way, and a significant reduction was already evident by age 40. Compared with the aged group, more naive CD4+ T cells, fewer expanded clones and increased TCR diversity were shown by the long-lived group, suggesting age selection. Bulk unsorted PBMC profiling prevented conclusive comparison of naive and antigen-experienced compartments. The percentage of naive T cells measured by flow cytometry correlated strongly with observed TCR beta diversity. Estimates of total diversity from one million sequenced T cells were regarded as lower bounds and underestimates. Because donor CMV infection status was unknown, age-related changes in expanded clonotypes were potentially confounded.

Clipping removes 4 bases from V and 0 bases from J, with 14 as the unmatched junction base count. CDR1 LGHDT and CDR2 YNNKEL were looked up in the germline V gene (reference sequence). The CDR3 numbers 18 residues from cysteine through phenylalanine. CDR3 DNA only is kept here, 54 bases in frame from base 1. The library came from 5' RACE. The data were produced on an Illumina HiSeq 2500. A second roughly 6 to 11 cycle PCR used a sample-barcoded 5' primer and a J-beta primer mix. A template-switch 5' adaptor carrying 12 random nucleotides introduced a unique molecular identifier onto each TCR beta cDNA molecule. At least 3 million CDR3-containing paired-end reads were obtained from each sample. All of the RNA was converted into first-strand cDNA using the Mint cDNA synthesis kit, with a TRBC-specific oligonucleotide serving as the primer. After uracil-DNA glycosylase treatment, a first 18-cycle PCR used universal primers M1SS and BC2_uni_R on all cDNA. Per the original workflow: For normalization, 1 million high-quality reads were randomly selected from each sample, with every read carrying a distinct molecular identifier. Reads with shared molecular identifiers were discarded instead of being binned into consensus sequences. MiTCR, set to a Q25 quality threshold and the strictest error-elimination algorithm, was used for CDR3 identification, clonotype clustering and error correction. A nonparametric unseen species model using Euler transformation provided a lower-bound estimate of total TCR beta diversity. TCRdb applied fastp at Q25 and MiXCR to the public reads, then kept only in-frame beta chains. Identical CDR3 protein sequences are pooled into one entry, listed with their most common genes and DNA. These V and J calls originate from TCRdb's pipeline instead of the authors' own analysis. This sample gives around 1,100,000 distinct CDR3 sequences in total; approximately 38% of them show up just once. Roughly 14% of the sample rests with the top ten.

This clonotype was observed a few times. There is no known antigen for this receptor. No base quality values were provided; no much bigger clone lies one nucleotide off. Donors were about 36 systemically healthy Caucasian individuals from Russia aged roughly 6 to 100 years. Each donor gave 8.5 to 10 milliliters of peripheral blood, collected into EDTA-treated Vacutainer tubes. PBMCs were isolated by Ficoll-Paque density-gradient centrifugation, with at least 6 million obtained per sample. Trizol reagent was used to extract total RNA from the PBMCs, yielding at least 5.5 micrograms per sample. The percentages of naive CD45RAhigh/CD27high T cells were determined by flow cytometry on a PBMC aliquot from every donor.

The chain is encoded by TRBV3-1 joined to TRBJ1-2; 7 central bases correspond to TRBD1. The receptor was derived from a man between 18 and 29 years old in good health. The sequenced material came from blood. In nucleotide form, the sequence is TGTGCCAGCAGCCGGCTTTGGGACAGCCCAAGAGCTAACTATGGCTACACCTTC. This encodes CASSRLWDSPRANYGYTF.